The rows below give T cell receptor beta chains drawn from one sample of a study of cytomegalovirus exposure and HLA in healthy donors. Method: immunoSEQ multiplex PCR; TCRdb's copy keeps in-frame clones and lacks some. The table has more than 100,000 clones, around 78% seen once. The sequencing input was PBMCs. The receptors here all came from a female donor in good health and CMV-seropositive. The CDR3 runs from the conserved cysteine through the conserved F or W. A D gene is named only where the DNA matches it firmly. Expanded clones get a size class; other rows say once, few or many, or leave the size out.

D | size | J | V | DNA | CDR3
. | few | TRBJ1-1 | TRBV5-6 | TGTGCCAGCAGCTTTCAACTTTCTGAAGCTTTCTTT | CASSFQLSEAFF
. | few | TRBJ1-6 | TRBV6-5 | TGTGCCAGCCGCGGGGACTTTTTTGTGGATTCACCCCTCCACTTT | CASRGDFFVDSPLHF
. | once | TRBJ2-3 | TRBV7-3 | TGTGCCAGCAGCTCCCGGCGGTCCTCGGCAGATACGCAGTATTTT | CASSSRRSSADTQYF
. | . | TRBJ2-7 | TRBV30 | TGTGCCTGGAGTGTTCGGCAGGCGTTATCCTACGAGCAGTACTTC | CAWSVRQALSYEQYF
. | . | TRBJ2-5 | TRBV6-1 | TGTGCCAGCACTAGTCCTCCCGCCGAAGAGACCCAGTACTTC | CASTSPPAEETQYF
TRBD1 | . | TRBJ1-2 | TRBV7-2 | TGTGCCAGCAGCACCAGGGGGAATGGCTACACCTTC | CASSTRGNGYTF
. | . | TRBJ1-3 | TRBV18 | TGTGCCAGCTCACCGCTTACGCGGGCTGGAAACACCATATATTTT | CASSPLTRAGNTIYF
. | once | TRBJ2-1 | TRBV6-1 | TGTGCCAGCAGTGGTATTATCGAGCCAAATGAGCAGTTCTTC | CASSGIIEPNEQFF
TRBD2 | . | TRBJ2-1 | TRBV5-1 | TGCGCCAGCAGCCCCTGGACTAGTTCGGATGAGCAGTTCTTC | CASSPWTSSDEQFF
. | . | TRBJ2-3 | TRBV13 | TGTGCCAGCAGCCCGGACGACAGGTCTGGCACGCAGTATTTT | CASSPDDRSGTQYF
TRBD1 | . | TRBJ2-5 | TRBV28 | TGTGCCAGCACCGAGAACCCGGGACAGGGGGAGACCCAGTACTTC | CASTENPGQGETQYF
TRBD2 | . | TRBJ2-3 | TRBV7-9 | TGTGCCAGCAGCTGGACTAGCAGAGATACGCAGTATTTT | CASSWTSRDTQYF
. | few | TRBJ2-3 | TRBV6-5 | TGTGCCAGCAGTTACGGGCCACCCACAGATACGCAGTATTTT | CASSYGPPTDTQYF
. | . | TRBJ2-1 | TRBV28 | TGTGCCAGCAGTTTCTGGGGACTCGCTGACTACAATGAGCAGTTCTTC | CASSFWGLADYNEQFF
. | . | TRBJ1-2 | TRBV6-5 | TGTGCCAGCAGTTACGATTTCGGGGGGGCTTATAAGGGCTACACCTTC | CASSYDFGGAYKGYTF
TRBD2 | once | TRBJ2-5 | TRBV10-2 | TGCGCCAGCAGTAGGGGGACTAGCGGGGAACGGTCCGTTGGAGAGACCCAGTACTTC | CASSRGTSGERSVGETQYF
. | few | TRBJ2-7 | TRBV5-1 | TGCGCCAGCAGCTTGAGTCAGGGGACCTACGAGCAGTACTTC | CASSLSQGTYEQYF
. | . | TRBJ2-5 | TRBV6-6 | TGTGCCAGCCTCGACAGATTCGGGTTAGAGACCCAGTACTTC | CASLDRFGLETQYF
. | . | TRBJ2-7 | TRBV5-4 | TGTGCCAGCAGCCCCGGAGGGGACAGCCGCTACGAGCAGTACTTC | CASSPGGDSRYEQYF
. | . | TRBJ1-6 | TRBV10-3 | TGTGCCATCAGAGGGCACAGGGCCCGGGGTTCACCCCTCCACTTT | CAIRGHRARGSPLHF
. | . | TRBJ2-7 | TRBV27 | TGTGCCAGCAGTTTGGGTTTTCAGGGCGAGCAGTACTTC | CASSLGFQGEQYF
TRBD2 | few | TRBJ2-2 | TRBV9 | TGTGCCAGCAGCGTAGGTGAGCGGGAAGTAGTCGGGGAGCTGTTTTTT | CASSVGEREVVGELFF
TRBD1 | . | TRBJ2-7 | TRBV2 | TGTGCCAGCAGTGAGGTACAGGGGGCCGGGTACGAGCAGTACTTC | CASSEVQGAGYEQYF
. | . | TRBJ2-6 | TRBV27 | TGTGCCAGCACCCCGTCTAGCTCTGGGGCCAACGTCCTGACTTTC | CASTPSSSGANVLTF
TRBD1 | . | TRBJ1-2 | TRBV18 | TGTGCCAGCTCAATAGGACAGGGTCTAGATGGCTACACCTTC | CASSIGQGLDGYTF
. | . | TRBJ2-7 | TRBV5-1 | TGCGCCAGCAGCCTCGGGCTCGGCGGGCCCCCCGCCTACGAGCAGTACTTC | CASSLGLGGPPAYEQYF
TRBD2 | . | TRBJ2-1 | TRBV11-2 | TGTGCCAGCAGCCAAGGACTAGCGGGAGACGAAAATCCGTTCTTC | CASSQGLAGDENPFF
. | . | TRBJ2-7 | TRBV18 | TGTGCCAGCTCACCACGGACTGTTTCACAAATCTACGAGCAGTACTTC | CASSPRTVSQIYEQYF
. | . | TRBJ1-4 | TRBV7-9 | TGTGCCAGCAGCTTAGGCGCGACTAATGAAAAACTGTTTTTT | CASSLGATNEKLFF
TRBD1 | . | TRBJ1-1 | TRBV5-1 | TGCGCCAGCACGACTTCAGGGGGTTGGAGCACTGAAGCTTTCTTT | CASTTSGGWSTEAFF